The clone carrying this T cell receptor beta chain has just a few counts. Antigen unknown. Sample-barcoded 5' priming and a J-beta primer mix drove a second PCR of 7 to 11 cycles. One entry per CDR3 protein results from TCRdb running MiXCR on the 5' RACE reads. The table records about 1.7 million distinct CDR3 sequences, about 30% of them present only once. These data come from a study of blood T cells in healthy people across ages. General study results and limits: Naive T cell percentage showed a strong correlation with TCR beta diversity. Higher diversity and more naive CD4+ cells were features of long-lived donors, compared to aged donors. Older age went with lower TCR beta diversity per million T cells, in a roughly linear way.

V lost 4 bases and J 6 bases, leaving 12 bases between the germline ends. Germline assignment: CDR1 SGHTA and CDR2 FQGNSA. This CDR3 region has 13 residues. The gene calls are TRBV7-2 and TRBJ1-2; D gene uncertain. This clonotype originated in a woman in her 30s in good health. The sequencing input was blood. As DNA, the CDR3 is TGTGCCAGCAGCTCAAACCCGGGCAATGGCTACACCTTC. Translation: CASSSNPGNGYTF.